This paragraph reports one T cell receptor beta chain. This sample stems from a study of blood T cell repertoires in COVID-19. Overall study context: Samples representing acute and convalescent COVID-19 were sourced from the United States, Italy and Spain.

In the study's own analysis: Amplification of reference gene primers was used by the study to estimate nucleated cell counts. Clones were sequenced by immunoSEQ multiplex PCR, and TCRdb holds only the in-frame ones, with some missing. V and J calls and clone size are given by that table; D and trimming were obtained from the DNA. Seen here are 350,000 to 400,000 clones, approximately 90% observed once, and the top ten hold about 0.78%. Participants had their cohort set by participant-reported clinical history. Before they entered the study, exposed participants had met a COVID-19 case within 2 weeks. The sequence was collected from a woman between 40 and 55 years old who had been exposed to COVID-19. The sample consisted of PBMCs or T cells enriched from blood (not recorded which).

The DNA for the CDR3 is TGTGCCTGGAGGGGCAGGGATTACGAGCAGTACTTC. Its protein product is CAWRGRDYEQYF. This chain links TRBV30 with TRBJ2-7; the D gene is possibly TRBD1 (5 bases). Germline CDR1 GTSNPN, CDR2 SVGIG (reference sequence). Trimming stripped 3 bases from V and 4 bases from J, with 10 bases between. CDR3 length equals 12 residues.